This entry lists 29 T cell receptor beta chains sequenced from one sample in a study of coeliac disease. Study results and caveats: Active celiac intraepithelial and lamina propria samples had lower TRB and TRG clonality than control samples.

Generated by immunoSEQ multiplex PCR, the TCRdb table keeps only in-frame clones and is missing some. The table lists some 4,000 clones, under 70% of them singletons. These receptors are not linked to any known antigen. Sequencing used intraepithelial lymphocytes from the gut. The origin of the receptors is a woman in her late teens or twenties with active celiac disease.

The chain combines TRBV7-9 with TRBJ1-2; D unclear. V lost 2 bases and J lost 5, with 12 bases in between. In germline, CDR1 is SEHNR, CDR2 FQNEAQ (reference sequence). The CDR3 spans 14 residues. The CDR3 is CASSLQASGYGYTF. Written as DNA, the CDR3 is TGTGCCAGCAGCTTACAGGCGTCGGGGTATGGCTACACCTTC.

The chain is built from TRBV7-7 and TRBJ2-3; possibly TRBD2 for D (5 bases). There are 11 residues in the CDR3. Germline loops: CDR1 SSHAT, CDR2 FNYEAQ (reference sequence). The DNA of the CDR3 is TGTGCTAACCCCGGCGGGGATACGCAGTATTTT. Encoded protein: CANPGGDTQYF.

The chain carries TRBV6-5 and TRBJ2-5; D perhaps matches TRBD2 (6 bases). Trimming cost V 8 bases and J 5 bases, with 15 bases left between them. Germline lookup yields CDR1 MNHEY and CDR2 SVGAGI. CDR3 length equals 13 residues. The CDR3 region is CASWGERVETQYF. The CDR3 DNA reads as TGTGCCAGCTGGGGGGAGAGAGTGGAGACCCAGTACTTC.

There are a few counts of this clone. The genes are TRBV19 and TRBJ2-5; TRBD1 aligns across 7 bases. CDR1 and CDR2 from the germline V gene are LNHDA and SQIVND (reference sequence). The ends lost 6 bases at V and 1 base at J; junction bases unmatched: 2. The CDR3 is 13 residues long. CDR3 amino acids: CASSDRVQETQYF. The CDR3 region has the DNA TGTGCCAGTAGCGACAGGGTCCAAGAGACCCAGTACTTC.

The chain uses TRBV5-4 and TRBJ2-5, with D perhaps matching TRBD2 (7 bases). Germline CDR1 and CDR2: SGHNT and YYREEE (reference sequence). The V end lost 2 bases, the J end lost 5 bases, and 10 bases lay between the germline ends. The length of the CDR3 is 13 residues. CDR3 coding DNA: TGTGCCAGCAGCTTTGGGGGGGGCGAGACCCAGTACTTC. Translated: CASSFGGGETQYF.

The CDR3 nucleotides read TGTGCCAGCAGGACAGGGTACACTGAAGCTTTCTTT. This codes for CASRTGYTEAFF. The chain recombines TRBV5-8 with TRBJ1-1; TRBD1 matches at 7 bases. Germline assignment: CDR1 SGHTS and CDR2 YDEGEE. J lost 3 bases, V lost 5 bases, and 1 base had no gene match. The CDR3 runs 12 residues.

The chain joins TRBV7-9 to TRBJ2-2; 10 bases are shared with TRBD1. The V gene's germline CDR1 is SEHNR and CDR2 FQNEAQ (reference sequence). The CDR3 spans 16 residues. The ends lost 5 bases at V and 2 bases at J; junction bases unmatched: 5. In DNA, the CDR3 is TGTGCCAGCAGCAGCCGGGACAGGGGAAACACCGGGGAGCTGTTTTTT. Residues: CASSSRDRGNTGELFF.

The J gene is TRBJ1-2, the V gene TRBV7-3; no definite D call. The CDR3 consists of 14 residues. Germline V gene data show CDR1 as SGHTA and CDR2 as FQGTGA. Trimming removed 2 bases from V and 5 bases from J, with 12 bases in between. The CDR3: CASSLSGGSYGYTF. In DNA, the CDR3 is TGTGCCAGCAGCTTATCCGGCGGGTCTTATGGCTACACCTTC.

V gene TRBV10-3 combines with J gene TRBJ1-4; D is undetermined. There are 14 residues in the CDR3. CDR1 is ENHRY and CDR2 is SYGVKD in the germline V gene. With 3 bases removed from V and 4 bases from J, the gap between germline ends came to 9 bases. The CDR3 here is CAISDSAGNEKLFF. The CDR3, as DNA: TGTGCCATCAGTGACTCGGCGGGTAATGAAAAACTGTTTTTT.

This chain joins TRBV7-2 and TRBJ2-7, with TRBD1 matching over 9 bases. Germline V lookup: CDR1 SGHTA, CDR2 FQGNSA. This CDR3 is 18 amino acids long. Losses at the gene ends were 0 bases for V and 2 bases for J; bases not matched to a gene: 11. The CDR3 here is CASSLAMNKGQGAYEQYF. CDR3 in DNA: TGTGCCAGCAGCTTAGCCATGAATAAGGGACAGGGTGCCTACGAGCAGTACTTC.

The chain carries TRBV28 and TRBJ2-7; 7 bases match TRBD2. CDR3 size: 15 residues. CDR1 and CDR2 from the germline V gene are MDHEN and SYDVKM. Trimming at V came to 7 bases and at J to 2 bases, leaving 11 bases not matched to a gene. The CDR3 reads CASNSRFSGTYEQYF. As DNA, the CDR3 is TGTGCCAGCAATTCCCGGTTCAGCGGGACCTACGAGCAGTACTTC.

This clone was recorded once. The chain employs TRBV27 and TRBJ1-5; 9 positions match TRBD1. This CDR3 region has 15 residues. CDR1 MNHEY and CDR2 SMNVEV come from the germline V gene (reference sequence). The ends lost 3 bases at V and 6 bases at J; junction bases unmatched: 6. The CDR3 DNA follows: TGTGCCAGCAGTTTTGCGGGGACAGGGAGTCAGCCCCAGCATTTT. Protein sequence: CASSFAGTGSQPQHF.

This clone came up a few times. The chain carries TRBV19 and TRBJ2-7; 7 bases line up with TRBD2. The CDR3 runs 13 residues. V lost 6 bases, J lost 2 bases, and 4 bases stayed unmatched. Germline V gives CDR1 LNHDA, CDR2 SQIVND (reference sequence). In nucleotides, the CDR3 is TGTGCCAGTAGCCCGGGACTACCCTACGAGCAGTACTTC. Amino acid sequence: CASSPGLPYEQYF.

This sequence joins TRBV6-6 and TRBJ2-7; TRBD2 agrees at 7 bases. Germline CDR1 and CDR2: MNHNY and SVGAGI (reference sequence). V lost 2 bases and J lost 2; bases outside the gene matches: 6. There are 15 residues in the CDR3. In DNA, the CDR3 is TGTGCCAGCAGTTACGGGGGGGACGCCGCCTACGAGCAGTACTTC. The encoded protein is CASSYGGDAAYEQYF.

The chain links TRBV7-8 to TRBJ2-7, with D tentatively TRBD2 (6 bases). V shed 5 bases and J shed 5 bases, with 10 bases lying between them. CDR3 length: 12 residues. Germline V CDR1 and CDR2: SGHVS, FQNEAQ. In nucleotides, the CDR3 is TGTGCCAGCAGCCGCGGGACCGACGAGCAGTACTTC. Translated: CASSRGTDEQYF.

This chain connects TRBV28 to TRBJ2-7, with TRBD1 matching 8 bases. V trimming: 3 bases; J trimming: 3 bases; junction bases outside the gene matches: 10. CDR1 and CDR2 from the germline V gene are MDHEN and SYDVKM. The CDR3 sequence is 16 residues long. The CDR3 bases are TGTGCCAGCAGTTTTCGCGGACAGGGAACCTACTACGAGCAGTACTTC. As protein: CASSFRGQGTYYEQYF.

The V gene is TRBV7-2, the J gene TRBJ1-1; a possible D gene is TRBD1 (6 bases). Germline loops: CDR1 SGHTA, CDR2 FQGNSA. CDR3 size: 14 residues. V lost 5 bases to trimming and J lost 1 base, with 11 bases between them. The CDR3 region has the DNA TGTGCCAGCAGCGGCTCGACAGGGAACACTGAAGCTTTCTTT. Encoded protein: CASSGSTGNTEAFF.

CDR3 coding DNA: TGTGCCAGCAGCTTCGGACAGGGTACTGAAGCTTTCTTT. It specifies CASSFGQGTEAFF. The chain links TRBV5-4 to TRBJ1-1; 8 nucleotides agree with TRBD1. This CDR3 region has 13 residues. Germline V gene sequence: CDR1 SGHNT, CDR2 YYREEE (reference sequence). J lost 5 bases, V lost 2 bases, and 2 bases had no gene match.

This clone was seen more than once but under ten times. V and J are TRBV18 and TRBJ2-2; tentative D call: TRBD1 (6 bases). Between the trimmed V and J ends, which lost 1 base and 2 bases, there was a span of 14 bases. Germline CDR1 is KGHSH and CDR2 is LQKENI. CDR3 size: 17 residues. The CDR3 DNA sequence: TGTGCCAGCTCACCACAAGACAGGAGATTAAACACCGGGGAGCTGTTTTTT. Protein product: CASSPQDRRLNTGELFF.

The chain combines TRBV5-6 with TRBJ2-7; no clear D gene. There are 12 residues in the CDR3. Germline CDR1 and CDR2: SGHDT and YYEEEE. The ends were cut back, 2 bases at V and 0 bases at J, with 3 bases in the middle. CDR3 nucleotides: TGTGCCAGCAGCTTCATCTCCTACGAGCAGTACTTC. Translation: CASSFISYEQYF.

The chain employs TRBV4-1 and TRBJ2-2; TRBD1 aligns across 7 bases. V dropped 1 base and J dropped 6; count of bases not matched to a gene: 5. This CDR3 has 15 amino acids. Germline V gives CDR1 MGHRA, CDR2 YSYEKL. The CDR3 loop reads CASSQVDRSAGELFF. The CDR3 region has the DNA TGCGCCAGCAGCCAAGTGGACAGGTCCGCCGGGGAGCTGTTTTTT.

The chain carries TRBV7-2 and TRBJ1-6; TRBD1 matches 7 bases. Germline loops: CDR1 SGHTA, CDR2 FQGNSA. Unmatched junction bases numbered 13, after V lost 2 bases and J lost 6 bases. This CDR3 is built from 18 residues. CDR3 coding DNA: TGTGCCAGCAGCTTAACATCAGGGGGGCATAGAGCTAATTCACCCCTCCACTTT. Amino acid sequence: CASSLTSGGHRANSPLHF.

In its sample, this clone was seen a few times. The CDR3 DNA reads TGTGCCAGCAGCCAAGGCCGGGACTGGCGGGATACGCAGTATTTT. Protein sequence: CASSQGRDWRDTQYF. The V gene is TRBV14, the J gene TRBJ2-3; D possibly corresponds to TRBD2 (6 bases). The V and J ends lost 1 base and 6 bases respectively, with 14 bases between them. CDR3 length equals 15 residues. Germline-derived CDR1 and CDR2 are SGHDN and FVKESK.

The chain carries TRBV19 and TRBJ1-1; perhaps TRBD1 as D (6 bases). The CDR3 is made up of 11 amino acids. CDR1 and CDR2 from the germline V gene are LNHDA and SQIVND (reference sequence). Trimming removed 8 bases at V and 9 bases at J, with 13 bases between. The CDR3 DNA is TGTGCCAGTCAACAGGGCCCTCAAGCTTTCTTT. It translates to CASQQGPQAFF.

The genes are TRBV5-1 and TRBJ2-1; 11 nucleotides agree with TRBD2. The germline gives CDR1 SGHRS, CDR2 YFSETQ. J was trimmed by 6 bases and V by 4 bases; bases with no gene match: 6. CDR3 length equals 15 residues. In DNA form, the CDR3 reads TGCGCCAGCAGCGCTGCTAGCGGGGGGCGCAATGAGCAGTTCTTC. The encoded protein is CASSAASGGRNEQFF.

The V call is TRBV7-9, the J call TRBJ2-2; 13 bases align to TRBD2. With V trimmed by 5 bases and J by 3 bases, 6 bases remained unmatched. Germline-derived CDR1 and CDR2 are SEHNR and FQNEAQ (reference sequence). This CDR3 region has 17 residues. The CDR3 nucleotides read TGTGCCAGCAGCCCTACTGGACTAGCGGGAGACACCGGGGAGCTGTTTTTT. Translating gives CASSPTGLAGDTGELFF.

CDR3 loop: CASSSAGTGNTGELFF. The CDR3 DNA reads TGTGCCAGCAGCTCAGCCGGGACAGGCAACACCGGGGAGCTGTTTTTT. This sequence joins TRBV7-6 and TRBJ2-2, with 8 bases matching TRBD1. This CDR3 is 16 amino acids long. V lost 4 bases, J lost 2 bases, and 6 bases stayed unmatched. Per the germline V gene, CDR1 is SGHVS and CDR2 is FNYEAQ. Filled out from reference TRBV7-6 and TRBJ2-2, the complete variable domain reads GAGVSQSPRYKVTKRGQDVALRCDPISGHVSLYWYRQALGQGPEFLTYFNYEAQQDKSGLPNDRFSAERPEGSISTLTIQRTEQRDSAMYRCASSSAGTGNTGELFFGEGSRLTVL.

This chain uses TRBV5-1 with TRBJ2-3; 9 bases map to TRBD2. The V and J ends lost 0 bases and 2 bases, in that order; junction bases with no gene match: 4. CDR1 and CDR2 from the germline V gene are SGHRS and YFSETQ. This CDR3 spans 16 amino acids. CDR3 amino acids: CASSLAAGGPTDTQYF. The CDR3 nucleotides read TGCGCCAGCAGCTTGGCGGCGGGAGGGCCCACAGATACGCAGTATTTT.

This chain uses TRBV7-6 with TRBJ2-1; TRBD2 aligns across 9 bases. The germline gives CDR1 SGHVS, CDR2 FNYEAQ. V gave up 2 bases and J gave up 2 bases; unmatched junction bases: 19. This CDR3 has 21 amino acids. The CDR3 loop reads CASSLLAYGGGRAITYNEQFF. DNA for the CDR3: TGTGCCAGCAGCTTATTGGCCTATGGGGGCGGGAGGGCCATCACCTACAATGAGCAGTTCTTC.